This TCR beta chain came from a study of blood T cell repertoires in COVID-19. Background on the study: T cells, B-cell-depleted T cells, or PBMCs supplied cDNA or gDNA.

V was cut by 1 base and J by 2 bases, with 6 bases left in between. The CDR3 loop spans 14 amino acids. The V gene's germline CDR1 is LNHDA and CDR2 SQIVND (reference sequence). TCRdb's table, derived via immunoSEQ multiplex PCR, lists solely in-frame clones and lacks some. The data contain 180,000 or so clones, around 83% of them singletons. What was sequenced was PBMCs or T cells enriched from blood (not recorded which). This TCR derives from a man aged 35 to 55 who had recovered from COVID-19. V and J are TRBV19 and TRBJ1-3, with D perhaps TRBD1 (6 bases). In DNA, the CDR3 is TGTGCCAGTAGTATAGGACAGGCTGGAAACACCATATATTTT. Translated, it gives CASSIGQAGNTIYF.